The 8 T cell receptor beta chains below all came from one sample that was sequenced in a study of Ad26.COV2.S vaccination and SARS-CoV-2 variants. Only in-frame clones appear in the TCRdb table, and some are missing; sequencing was by immunoSEQ multiplex PCR. The sample yields about 350,000 clones, around nine tenths seen once. Treatment noted: 15 to 20 received Ad26.COV2.S at low or high dose, single or two shots; 5 received placebo; per-sample allocation not given. The samples date from day 63 after the first vaccine or placebo injection. The material was peripheral blood, obtained in a trial of Ad26.COV2.S vaccine versus placebo. Receptor source: a person between 18 and 60 years old who received the Ad26.COV2.S COVID-19 vaccine or a placebo.

The rearrangement joins TRBV27 to TRBJ1-2; 9 nucleotides agree with TRBD1. With V trimmed by 5 bases and J by 8 bases, 9 bases remained unmatched. Per the germline V gene, CDR1 is MNHEY and CDR2 is SMNVEV (reference sequence). CDR3 length: 14 amino acids. The CDR3 nucleotides are TGTGCCAGCAGTCAGACCGGGACAGGGAGAGGCTACACCTTC. It encodes CASSQTGTGRGYTF.

CDR3 loop: CASSPKRNTGELFF. CDR3 DNA sequence: TGTGCCAGCAGCCCGAAGCGGAACACCGGGGAGCTGTTTTTT. The gene calls are TRBV7-9 and TRBJ2-2; D gene ambiguous. Trimming took off 5 bases at V and 1 base at J, with 8 bases between the two ends. From germline, CDR1 is SEHNR and CDR2 FQNEAQ (reference sequence). The CDR3 length is 14 residues. The whole variable domain, filled in from reference TRBV7-9 and TRBJ2-2, reads DTGVSQNPRHKITKRGQNVTFRCDPISEHNRLYWYRQTLGQGPEFLTYFQNEAQLEKSRLLSDRFSAERPKGSFSTLEIQRTEQGDSAMYLCASSPKRNTGELFFGEGSRLTVL.

This chain connects TRBV6-1 to TRBJ1-1; D is perhaps TRBD1 (6 bases). Germline V gives CDR1 MNHNS, CDR2 SASEGT. V dropped 3 bases and J dropped 5 bases, with 10 bases sitting between them. The CDR3 is 13 residues long. The chain's CDR3 is CASSETRGTEAFF. For the CDR3, the DNA is TGTGCCAGCAGTGAGACCAGGGGAACTGAAGCTTTCTTT.

The gene calls are TRBV27 and TRBJ2-7; the D gene is possibly TRBD2 (6 bases). This CDR3 comprises 14 residues. With 3 bases removed from V and 6 bases from J, the gap between germline ends came to 15 bases. CDR1 and CDR2 from the germline V gene are MNHEY and SMNVEV (reference sequence). Here the CDR3 reads CASSFNGGEVEQYF. The CDR3, as DNA: TGTGCCAGCAGTTTTAACGGGGGTGAGGTCGAGCAGTACTTC.

The V gene is TRBV13, the J gene TRBJ1-1; D unclear. CDR1 and CDR2 (germline): PRHDT, FYEKMQ (reference sequence). V was cut by 0 bases and J by 2 bases, with 13 bases left in between. There are 16 residues in the CDR3. CDR3 protein: CASSLGSSGSNTEAFF. The CDR3, as DNA: TGTGCCAGCAGCTTAGGCTCATCGGGATCTAACACTGAAGCTTTCTTT.

The gene calls are TRBV19 and TRBJ2-7; 8 bases align to TRBD2. Germline CDR1 is LNHDA and CDR2 is SQIVND (reference sequence). The CDR3 spans 15 residues. Losses at the gene ends were 3 bases for V and 3 bases for J; bases not matched to a gene: 7. The DNA for the CDR3 is TGTGCCAGTAGTATGCGGAGCGGGGGCAACTACGAGCAGTACTTC. It yields the protein CASSMRSGGNYEQYF. Full variable domain (outside the CDR3, taken from reference TRBV19 and TRBJ2-7): DGGITQSPKYLFRKEGQNVTLSCEQNLNHDAMYWYRQDPGQGLRLIYYSQIVNDFQKGDIAEGYSVSREKKESFPLTVTSAQKNPTAFYLCASSMRSGGNYEQYFGPGTRLTVT.

Comments on this clone: The sample carries other DNA sequences with the same CDR3. V and J are TRBV19 and TRBJ1-1; D unresolved. Looked up from germline, CDR1 is LNHDA and CDR2 is SQIVND (reference sequence). V lost 1 base, J lost 2 bases, and 5 bases lay in between. The CDR3 has 13 residues. The DNA for the CDR3 is TGTGCCAGTAGTATAGTTCTCAACACTGAAGCTTTCTTT. It is translated as CASSIVLNTEAFF.

This chain joins TRBV15 and TRBJ2-7; D possibly corresponds to TRBD2 (5 bases). This CDR3 contains 13 residues. Germline-derived CDR1 and CDR2 are LNHNV and YYDKDF (reference sequence). V lost 2 bases and J lost 5, with 10 bases in between. The CDR3 region is CATSRTYGNEQYF. Here the CDR3 DNA reads TGTGCCACCAGCAGAACCTACGGGAACGAGCAGTACTTC.